This T cell receptor (beta chain) was found in a study of blood T cell repertoires in COVID-19. About the study: The study drew acute and convalescent COVID-19 samples from the United States, Italy and Spain. In each case, the material was cDNA or gDNA derived from T cells, B-cell-depleted T cells, or PBMCs.

In the authors' workflow: Amplifying reference gene primers gave estimates of nucleated cell counts. Sequenced by immunoSEQ multiplex PCR; TCRdb stores in-frame clones only, minus some. That table is the source of V, J and clone size, and D and trimming were worked out from the DNA. The sample contains about 89,000 clones, 65% to 90% of which appear only once. The CDR3 loop spans 14 amino acids. The germline V gene has CDR1 LGHDT and CDR2 YNNKEL (reference sequence). The V gene lost 4 bases and the J gene lost 7 bases, with 16 bases spanning the gap. This chain connects TRBV3-1 (or the pseudogene TRBV3-2) to TRBJ2-5; weak D call: TRBD2 (5 bases). Sequenced: peripheral blood. The TCR originated in a man older than 75 with active or convalescent COVID-19. CDR3 in DNA: TGTGCCAGCAGCCCGACGGGTGGTCGGGGGACCCAGTACTTC. Its protein is CASSPTGGRGTQYF.